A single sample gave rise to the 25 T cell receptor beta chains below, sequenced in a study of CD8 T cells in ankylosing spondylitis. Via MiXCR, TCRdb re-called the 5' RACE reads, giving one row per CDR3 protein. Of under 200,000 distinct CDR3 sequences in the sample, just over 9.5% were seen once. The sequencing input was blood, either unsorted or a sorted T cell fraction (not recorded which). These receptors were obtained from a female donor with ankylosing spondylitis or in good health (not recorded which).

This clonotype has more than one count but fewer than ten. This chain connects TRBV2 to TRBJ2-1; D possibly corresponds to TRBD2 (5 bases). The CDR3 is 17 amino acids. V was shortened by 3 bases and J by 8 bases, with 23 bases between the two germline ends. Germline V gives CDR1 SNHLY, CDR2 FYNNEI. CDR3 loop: CASSDDGETIEGYEQFF. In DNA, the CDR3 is TGTGCCAGCAGTGACGATGGTGAGACTATCGAGGGCTATGAGCAGTTCTTC.

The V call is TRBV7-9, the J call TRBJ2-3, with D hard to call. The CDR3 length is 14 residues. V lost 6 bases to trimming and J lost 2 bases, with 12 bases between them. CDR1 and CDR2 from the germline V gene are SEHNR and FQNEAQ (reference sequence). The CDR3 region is CASRFSRDTDTQYF. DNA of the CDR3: TGTGCCAGCAGGTTCTCCCGCGACACAGATACGCAGTATTTT.

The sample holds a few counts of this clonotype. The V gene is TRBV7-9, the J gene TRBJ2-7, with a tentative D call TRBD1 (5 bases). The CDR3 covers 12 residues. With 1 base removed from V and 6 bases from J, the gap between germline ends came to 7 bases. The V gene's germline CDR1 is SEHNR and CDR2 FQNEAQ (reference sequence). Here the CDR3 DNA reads TGTGCCAGCAGCTTAGTGCAGGGCGAGCAGTACTTC. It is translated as CASSLVQGEQYF. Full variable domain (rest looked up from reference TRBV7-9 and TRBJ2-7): DTGVSQNPRHKITKRGQNVTFRCDPISEHNRLYWYRQTLGQGPEFLTYFQNEAQLEKSRLLSDRFSAERPKGSFSTLEIQRTEQGDSAMYLCASSLVQGEQYFGPGTRLTVT.

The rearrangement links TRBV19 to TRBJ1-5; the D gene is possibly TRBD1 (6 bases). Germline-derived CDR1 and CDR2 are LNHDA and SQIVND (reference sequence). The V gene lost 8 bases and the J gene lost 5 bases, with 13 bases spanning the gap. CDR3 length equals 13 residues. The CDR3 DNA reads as TGTGCCAGTTCTGATCAGGGGCATCAGCCCCAGCATTTT. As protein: CASSDQGHQPQHF.

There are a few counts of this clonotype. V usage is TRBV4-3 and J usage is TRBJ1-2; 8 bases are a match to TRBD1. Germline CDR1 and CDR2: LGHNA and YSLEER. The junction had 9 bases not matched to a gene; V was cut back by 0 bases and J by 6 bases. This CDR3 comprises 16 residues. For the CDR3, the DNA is TGCGCCAGCAGCCAAGAAGTATGGACAGGGAGGAATGGCTACACCTTC. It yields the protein CASSQEVWTGRNGYTF.

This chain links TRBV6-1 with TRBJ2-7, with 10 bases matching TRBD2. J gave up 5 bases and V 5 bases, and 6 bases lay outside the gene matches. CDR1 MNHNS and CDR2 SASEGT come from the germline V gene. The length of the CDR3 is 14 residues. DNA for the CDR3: TGTGCCAGCAGTCAACTAGCGGGGATCGACGAGCAGTACTTC. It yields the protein CASSQLAGIDEQYF.

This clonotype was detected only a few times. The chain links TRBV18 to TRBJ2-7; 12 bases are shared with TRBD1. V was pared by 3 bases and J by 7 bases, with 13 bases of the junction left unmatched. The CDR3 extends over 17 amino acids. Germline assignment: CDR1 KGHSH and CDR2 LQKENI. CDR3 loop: CASSPWSPGQGADEQYF. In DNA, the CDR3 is TGTGCCAGCTCACCGTGGTCCCCGGGACAGGGGGCGGATGAGCAGTACTTC. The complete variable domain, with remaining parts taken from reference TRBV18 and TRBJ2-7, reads NAGVMQNPRHLVRRRGQEARLRCSPMKGHSHVYWYRQLPEEGLKFMVYLQKENIIDESGMPKERFSAEFPKEGPSILRIQQVVRGDSAAYFCASSPWSPGQGADEQYFGPGTRLTVT.

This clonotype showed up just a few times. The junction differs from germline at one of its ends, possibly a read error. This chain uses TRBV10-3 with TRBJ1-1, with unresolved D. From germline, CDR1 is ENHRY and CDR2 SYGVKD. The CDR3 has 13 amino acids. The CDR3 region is CATSEDSFTPAFF. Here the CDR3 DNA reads TGTGCCACCAGTGAAGACTCCTTTACCCCGGCTTTCTTT.

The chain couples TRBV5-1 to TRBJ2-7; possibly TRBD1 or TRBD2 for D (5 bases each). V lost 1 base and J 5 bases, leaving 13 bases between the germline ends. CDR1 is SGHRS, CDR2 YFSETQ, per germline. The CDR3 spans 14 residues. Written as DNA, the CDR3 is TGCGCCAGCAGCTTGCGTGGGGGTTTAAACGAGCAGTACTTC. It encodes CASSLRGGLNEQYF.

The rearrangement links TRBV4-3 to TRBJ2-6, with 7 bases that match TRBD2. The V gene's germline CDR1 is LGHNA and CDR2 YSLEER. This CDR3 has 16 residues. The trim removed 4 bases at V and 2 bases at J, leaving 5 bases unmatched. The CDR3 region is CASSPSRGAGANVLTF. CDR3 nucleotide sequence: TGCGCCAGCAGCCCCTCCCGGGGGGCTGGGGCCAACGTCCTGACTTTC.

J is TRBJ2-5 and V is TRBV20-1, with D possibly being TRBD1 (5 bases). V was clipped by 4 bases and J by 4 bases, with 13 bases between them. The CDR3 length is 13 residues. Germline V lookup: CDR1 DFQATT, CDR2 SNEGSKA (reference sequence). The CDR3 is CSAIIGAGETQYF. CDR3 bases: TGCAGTGCTATCATAGGGGCCGGAGAGACCCAGTACTTC.

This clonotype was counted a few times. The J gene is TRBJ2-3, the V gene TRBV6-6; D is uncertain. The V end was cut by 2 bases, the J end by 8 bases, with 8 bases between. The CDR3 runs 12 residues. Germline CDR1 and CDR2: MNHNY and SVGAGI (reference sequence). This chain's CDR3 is CASSYTVVTQYF. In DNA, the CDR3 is TGTGCCAGCAGTTACACCGTTGTTACGCAGTATTTT.

CDR3: CASGLTSGYEQYF. For the CDR3, the DNA is TGTGCTAGTGGTTTGACTAGCGGCTACGAGCAGTACTTC. The chain joins TRBV12-5 to TRBJ2-7, with 8 bases that match TRBD2. This CDR3 has 13 residues. Germline V CDR1 and CDR2: LGHNT, FRNRAP. J gave up 3 bases and V 2 bases, and 0 bases lay outside the gene matches. The variable domain in full, with the rest retrieved from reference TRBV12-5 and TRBJ2-7, is DARVTQTPRHKVTEMGQEVTMRCQPILGHNTVFWYRQTMMQGLELLAYFRNRAPLDDSGMPKDRFSAEMPDATLATLKIQPSEPRDSAVYFCASGLTSGYEQYFGPGTRLTVT.

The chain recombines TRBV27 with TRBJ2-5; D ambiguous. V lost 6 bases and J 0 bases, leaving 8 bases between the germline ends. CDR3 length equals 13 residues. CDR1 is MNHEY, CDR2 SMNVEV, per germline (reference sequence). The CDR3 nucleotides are TGTGCCAGCAGAGACACAGACCAAGAGACCCAGTACTTC. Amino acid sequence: CASRDTDQETQYF.

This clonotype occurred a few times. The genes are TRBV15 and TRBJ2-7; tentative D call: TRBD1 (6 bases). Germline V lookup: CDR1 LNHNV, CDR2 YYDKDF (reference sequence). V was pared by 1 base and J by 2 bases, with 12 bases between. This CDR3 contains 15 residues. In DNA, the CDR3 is TGTGCCACCAGCAGAGTTCAGGGGCCCGCCTACGAGCAGTACTTC. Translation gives CATSRVQGPAYEQYF.

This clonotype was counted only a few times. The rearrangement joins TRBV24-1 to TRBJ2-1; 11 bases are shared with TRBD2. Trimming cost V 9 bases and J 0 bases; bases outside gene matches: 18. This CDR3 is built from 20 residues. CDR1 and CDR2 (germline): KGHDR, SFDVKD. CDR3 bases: TGTGCCACCCGTCGGGAGGGACTAGCGGATACCCGTAGCTCCTACAATGAGCAGTTCTTC. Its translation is CATRREGLADTRSSYNEQFF.

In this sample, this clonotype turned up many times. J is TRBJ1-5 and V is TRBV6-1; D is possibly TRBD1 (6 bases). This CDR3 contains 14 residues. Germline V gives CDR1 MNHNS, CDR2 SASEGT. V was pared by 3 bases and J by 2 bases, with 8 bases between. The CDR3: CASSDRGGNQPQHF. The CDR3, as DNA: TGTGCCAGCAGTGACAGGGGTGGCAATCAGCCCCAGCATTTT.

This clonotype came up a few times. CDR3 region: CASSHSAEGNEQFF. The DNA of the CDR3 is TGTGCCAGCAGCCATTCCGCGGAAGGCAATGAGCAGTTCTTC. The chain combines TRBV14 with TRBJ2-1; D is undetermined. Trimming cost V 3 bases and J 6 bases, with 12 bases left between them. The CDR3 has 14 amino acids. Germline lookup yields CDR1 SGHDN and CDR2 FVKESK.

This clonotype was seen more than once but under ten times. The CDR3 here is CASSQVHTDTQYF. The CDR3 DNA reads as TGCGCCAGCAGCCAAGTTCACACAGATACGCAGTATTTT. The chain carries TRBV4-1 and TRBJ2-3; D ambiguous. The germline V and J ends were trimmed by 1 base and 2 bases, with 4 bases remaining between them. The CDR3 has 13 residues. CDR1 and CDR2 (germline): MGHRA, YSYEKL.

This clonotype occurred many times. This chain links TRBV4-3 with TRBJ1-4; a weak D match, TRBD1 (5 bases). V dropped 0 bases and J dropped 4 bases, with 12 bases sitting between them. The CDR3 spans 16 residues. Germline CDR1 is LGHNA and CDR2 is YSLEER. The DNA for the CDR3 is TGCGCCAGCAGCCAAGATGGGGACTACGGTAATGAAAAACTGTTTTTT. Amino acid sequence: CASSQDGDYGNEKLFF.

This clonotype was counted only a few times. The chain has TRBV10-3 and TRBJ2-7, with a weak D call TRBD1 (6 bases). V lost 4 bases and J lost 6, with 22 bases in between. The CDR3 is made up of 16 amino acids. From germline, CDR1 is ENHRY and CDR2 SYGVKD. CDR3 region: CAISGRIQGPHSEQYF. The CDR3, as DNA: TGTGCCATCAGTGGAAGGATACAGGGCCCTCATAGCGAGCAGTACTTC.

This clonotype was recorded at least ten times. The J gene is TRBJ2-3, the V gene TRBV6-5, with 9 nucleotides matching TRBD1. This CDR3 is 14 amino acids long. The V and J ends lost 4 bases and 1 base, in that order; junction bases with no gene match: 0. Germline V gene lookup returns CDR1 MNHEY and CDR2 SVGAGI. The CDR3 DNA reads TGTGCCAGCAGTTGGACAGGGGGCACAGATACGCAGTATTTT. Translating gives CASSWTGGTDTQYF.

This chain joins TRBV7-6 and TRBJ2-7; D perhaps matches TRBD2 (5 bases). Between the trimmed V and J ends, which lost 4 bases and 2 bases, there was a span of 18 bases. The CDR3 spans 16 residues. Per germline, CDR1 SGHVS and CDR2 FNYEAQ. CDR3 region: CASSSEPGSKTYEQYF. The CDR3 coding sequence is TGTGCCAGCAGCTCTGAACCGGGATCCAAAACCTACGAGCAGTACTTC.

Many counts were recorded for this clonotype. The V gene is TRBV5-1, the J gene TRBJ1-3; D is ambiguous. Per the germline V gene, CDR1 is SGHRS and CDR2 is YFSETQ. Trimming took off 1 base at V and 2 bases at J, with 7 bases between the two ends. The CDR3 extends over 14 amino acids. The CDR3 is CASSLSGPGNTIYF. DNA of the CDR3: TGCGCCAGCAGCTTGTCGGGTCCTGGAAACACCATATATTTT. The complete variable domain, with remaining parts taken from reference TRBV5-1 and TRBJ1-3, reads KAGVTQTPRYLIKTRGQQVTLSCSPISGHRSVSWYQQTPGQGLQFLFEYFSETQRNKGNFPGRFSGRQFSNSRSEMNVSTLELGDSALYLCASSLSGPGNTIYFGEGSWLTVV.

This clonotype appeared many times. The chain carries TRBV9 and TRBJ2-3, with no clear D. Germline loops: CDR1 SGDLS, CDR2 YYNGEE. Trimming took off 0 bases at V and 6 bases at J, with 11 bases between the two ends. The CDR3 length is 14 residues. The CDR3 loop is CASSVAGSSDTQYF. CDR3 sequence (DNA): TGTGCCAGCAGCGTAGCTGGGTCCTCCGATACGCAGTATTTT.